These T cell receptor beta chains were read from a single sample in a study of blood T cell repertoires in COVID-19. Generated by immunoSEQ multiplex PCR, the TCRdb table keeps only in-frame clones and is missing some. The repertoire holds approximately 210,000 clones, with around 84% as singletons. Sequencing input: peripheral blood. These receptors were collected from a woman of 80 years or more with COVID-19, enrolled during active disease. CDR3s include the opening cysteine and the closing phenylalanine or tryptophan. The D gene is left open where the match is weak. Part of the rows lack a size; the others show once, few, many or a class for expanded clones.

CDR3aa: CASSLTGTGPMNTEAFF
CDR3nt: TGTGCCAGCAGCCTAACCGGGACAGGCCCCATGAACACTGAAGCTTTCTTT
d_gene: TRBD1
j_gene: TRBJ1-1
v_gene: TRBV4-2
abundance: few

CDR3aa: CASSWDRNSNYGYTF
CDR3nt: TGTGCCAGCTCTTGGGACAGGAATTCTAACTATGGCTACACCTTC
d_gene: TRBD1
j_gene: TRBJ1-2
v_gene: TRBV18
abundance: once

CDR3aa: CASNLTPGLAGGWETQYF
CDR3nt: TGTGCCAGCAACCTTACGCCGGGACTAGCGGGGGGATGGGAGACCCAGTACTTC
d_gene: TRBD2
j_gene: TRBJ2-5
v_gene: TRBV7-8
abundance: NA

CDR3aa: CASSFGTSGGDTQYF
CDR3nt: TGTGCCAGCAGCTTCGGGACTAGCGGCGGAGATACGCAGTATTTT
d_gene: TRBD2
j_gene: TRBJ2-3
v_gene: TRBV5-4
abundance: NA

CDR3aa: CASSGLLQGASYEQYF
CDR3nt: TGTGCCAGCAGTGGCCTCCTTCAGGGGGCTTCCTACGAGCAGTACTTC
d_gene: TRBD1
j_gene: TRBJ2-7
v_gene: TRBV6-1
abundance: NA

CDR3aa: CASSLAPRGFNEQFF
CDR3nt: TGCGCCAGCAGCTTGGCCCCCCGCGGGTTCAATGAGCAGTTCTTC
d_gene: NA
j_gene: TRBJ2-1
v_gene: TRBV5-1
abundance: NA

CDR3aa: CASSNSGTGSYEQYF
CDR3nt: TGTGCCAGCAGTAACTCCGGGACAGGGAGCTACGAGCAGTACTTC
d_gene: TRBD1
j_gene: TRBJ2-7
v_gene: TRBV6-5
abundance: NA

CDR3aa: CASRSGTVGHYGYTF
CDR3nt: TGTGCCAGCAGATCGGGGACAGTCGGGCACTATGGCTACACCTTC
d_gene: TRBD1
j_gene: TRBJ1-2
v_gene: TRBV7-2
abundance: NA

CDR3aa: CASSTGQGLNEQFF
CDR3nt: TGTGCCAGCAGCACGGGACAGGGGTTGAATGAGCAGTTCTTC
d_gene: NA
j_gene: TRBJ2-1
v_gene: TRBV21-1
abundance: NA

CDR3aa: CASSLLAGDTQYF
CDR3nt: TGTGCCAGCAGTTTGCTAGCTGGGGATACGCAGTATTTT
d_gene: NA
j_gene: TRBJ2-3
v_gene: TRBV27
abundance: NA

CDR3aa: CASSRQGEGNTIYF
CDR3nt: TGTGCCAGCAGCCGACAGGGGGAAGGAAACACCATATATTTT
d_gene: TRBD1
j_gene: TRBJ1-3
v_gene: TRBV5-8
abundance: once